This T cell receptor (beta chain) was retrieved from a study of cytomegalovirus exposure and HLA in healthy donors. Background on the study: Within the Caucasian-associated ancestry cluster were approximately 77% of the roughly 430 genotyped donors.

PCR used 60 Vbeta primers and 13 Jbeta primers. The method was immunoSEQ multiplex PCR; TCRdb's version includes in-frame clones alone and lacks a portion of them. In the table there are 120,000 to 150,000 clones, around 75% of which are singletons. Donors showed nominal health when sampled, although they likely had unrecorded immune exposures. Trimming removed 5 bases from V and 0 bases from J; junction bases left unmatched: 13. The CDR3 runs to 18 residues. Germline V gene sequence: CDR1 SGHNT, CDR2 YYREEE (reference sequence). About this clone itself: Its antigen is not identified.

Points from the study as a whole: There were reportedly fewer N-insertions in an Asian-associated ancestry cluster than the roughly 670-donor mean, in a later analysis. Later analysis indicated greater clonal expansion among HLA-associated TCR beta chains than among equally common other chains.

The rearrangement uses TRBV5-4 and TRBJ2-1, with 8 bases fitting TRBD2. This TCR came from a female donor in good health and CMV-seronegative. Material for sequencing was PBMCs. For the CDR3, the DNA is TGTGCCAGCAGTTCCGGACTAGCTCAAAGGGGCTCCTACAATGAGCAGTTCTTC. Residues: CASSSGLAQRGSYNEQFF.